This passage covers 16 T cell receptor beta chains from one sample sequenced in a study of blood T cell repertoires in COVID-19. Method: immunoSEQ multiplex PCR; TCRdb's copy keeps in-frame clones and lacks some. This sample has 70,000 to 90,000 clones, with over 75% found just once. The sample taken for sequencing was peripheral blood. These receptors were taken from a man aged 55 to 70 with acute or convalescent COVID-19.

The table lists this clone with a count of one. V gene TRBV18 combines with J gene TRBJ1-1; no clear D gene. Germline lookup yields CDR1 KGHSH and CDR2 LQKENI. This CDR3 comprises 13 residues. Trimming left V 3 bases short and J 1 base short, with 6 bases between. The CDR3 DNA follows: TGTGCCAGCTCACCTCTTCCGAACACTGAAGCTTTCTTT. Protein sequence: CASSPLPNTEAFF.

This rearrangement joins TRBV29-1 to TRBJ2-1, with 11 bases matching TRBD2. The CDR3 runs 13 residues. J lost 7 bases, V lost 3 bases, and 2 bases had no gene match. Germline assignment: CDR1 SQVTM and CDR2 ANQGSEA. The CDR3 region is CSVEPSGGNEQFF. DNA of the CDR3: TGCAGCGTTGAGCCTAGCGGGGGGAATGAGCAGTTCTTC.

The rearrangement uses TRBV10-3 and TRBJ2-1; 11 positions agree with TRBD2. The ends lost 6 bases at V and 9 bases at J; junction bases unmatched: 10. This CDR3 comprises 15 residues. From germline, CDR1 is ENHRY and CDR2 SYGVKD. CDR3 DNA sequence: TGTGCCATCAGCTCCGGGACTAGCGGTTTTCGTGAGCAGTTCTTC. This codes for CAISSGTSGFREQFF.

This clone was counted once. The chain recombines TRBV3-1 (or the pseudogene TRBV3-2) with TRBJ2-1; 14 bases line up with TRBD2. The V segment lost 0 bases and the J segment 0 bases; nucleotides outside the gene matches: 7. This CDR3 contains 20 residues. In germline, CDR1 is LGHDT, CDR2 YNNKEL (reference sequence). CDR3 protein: CASSQEWTSGGPTSYNEQFF. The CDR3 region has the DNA TGTGCCAGCAGCCAAGAATGGACTAGCGGGGGGCCCACCTCCTACAATGAGCAGTTCTTC.

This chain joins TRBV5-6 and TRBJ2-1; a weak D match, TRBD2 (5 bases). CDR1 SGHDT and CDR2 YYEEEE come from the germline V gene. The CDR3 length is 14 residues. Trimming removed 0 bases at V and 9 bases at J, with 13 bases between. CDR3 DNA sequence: TGTGCCAGCAGCTTGGAGACAAGTCGGGGTGAGCAGTTCTTC. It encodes CASSLETSRGEQFF.

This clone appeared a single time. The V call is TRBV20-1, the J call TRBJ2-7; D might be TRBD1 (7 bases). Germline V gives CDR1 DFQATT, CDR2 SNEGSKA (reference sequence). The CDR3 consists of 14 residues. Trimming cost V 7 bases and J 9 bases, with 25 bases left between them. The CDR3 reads CSVSQGGSVQGQYF. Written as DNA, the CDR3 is TGCAGTGTTAGTCAGGGGGGCTCGGTGCAAGGGCAGTACTTC.

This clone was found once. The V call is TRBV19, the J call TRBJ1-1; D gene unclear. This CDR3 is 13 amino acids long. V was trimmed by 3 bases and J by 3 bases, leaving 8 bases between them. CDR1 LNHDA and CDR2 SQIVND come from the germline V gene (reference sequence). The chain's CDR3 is CASSITGYTEAFF. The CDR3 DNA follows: TGTGCCAGTAGTATTACGGGGTACACTGAAGCTTTCTTT.

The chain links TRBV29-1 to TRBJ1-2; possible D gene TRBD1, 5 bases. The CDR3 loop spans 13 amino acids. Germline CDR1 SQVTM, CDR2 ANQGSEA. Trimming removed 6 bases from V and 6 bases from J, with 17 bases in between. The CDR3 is CSVREGPSDGYTF. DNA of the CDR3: TGCAGCGTGAGGGAGGGACCCTCGGATGGCTACACCTTC.

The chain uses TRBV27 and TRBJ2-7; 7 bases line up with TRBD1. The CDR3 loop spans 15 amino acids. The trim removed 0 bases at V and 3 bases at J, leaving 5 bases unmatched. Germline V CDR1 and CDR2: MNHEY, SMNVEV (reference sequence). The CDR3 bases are TGTGCCAGCAGTTTATCGTGGCAGGGGGTCTACGAGCAGTACTTC. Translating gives CASSLSWQGVYEQYF.

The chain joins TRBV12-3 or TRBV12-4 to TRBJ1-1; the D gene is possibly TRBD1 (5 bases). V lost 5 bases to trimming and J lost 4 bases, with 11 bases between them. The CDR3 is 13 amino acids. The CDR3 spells CASSTGGSTEAFF. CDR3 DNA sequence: TGTGCCAGCAGTACTGGGGGGAGCACTGAAGCTTTCTTT.

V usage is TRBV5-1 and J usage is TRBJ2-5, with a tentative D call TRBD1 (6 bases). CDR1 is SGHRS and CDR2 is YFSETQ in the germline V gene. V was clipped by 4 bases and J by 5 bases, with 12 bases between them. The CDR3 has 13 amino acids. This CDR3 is CASSLQGSETQYF. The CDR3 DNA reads TGCGCCAGCAGCCTACAGGGTTCGGAGACCCAGTACTTC.

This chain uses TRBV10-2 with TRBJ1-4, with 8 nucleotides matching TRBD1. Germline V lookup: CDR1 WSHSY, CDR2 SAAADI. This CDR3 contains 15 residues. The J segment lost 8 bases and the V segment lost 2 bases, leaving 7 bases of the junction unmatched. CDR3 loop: CASSEGTGGREKLFF. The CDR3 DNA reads TGCGCCAGCAGTGAGGGAACAGGGGGTAGAGAAAAACTGTTTTTT.

The CDR3 loop reads CASSEVSVSVGYGYTF. CDR3 in DNA: TGTGCCAGCAGTGAAGTAAGCGTCTCTGTAGGCTATGGCTACACCTTC. The genes are TRBV6-1 and TRBJ1-2; the D is unclear. This CDR3 contains 16 residues. Germline CDR1 MNHNS, CDR2 SASEGT. V was pared by 1 base and J by 4 bases, with 16 bases between.

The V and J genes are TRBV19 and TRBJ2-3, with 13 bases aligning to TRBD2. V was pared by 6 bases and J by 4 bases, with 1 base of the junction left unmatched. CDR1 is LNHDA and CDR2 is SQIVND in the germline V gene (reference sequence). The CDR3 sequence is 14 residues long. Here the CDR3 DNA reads TGTGCCAGTAGACTAGCGGGAGGGGCAGATACGCAGTATTTT. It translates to CASRLAGGADTQYF.

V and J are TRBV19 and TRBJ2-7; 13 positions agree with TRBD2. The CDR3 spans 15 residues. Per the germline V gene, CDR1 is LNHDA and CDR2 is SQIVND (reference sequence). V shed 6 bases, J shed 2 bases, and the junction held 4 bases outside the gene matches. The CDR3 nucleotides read TGTGCCAGTAGAAGGACTAGCGGGAGTCCCTACGAGCAGTACTTC. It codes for CASRRTSGSPYEQYF.

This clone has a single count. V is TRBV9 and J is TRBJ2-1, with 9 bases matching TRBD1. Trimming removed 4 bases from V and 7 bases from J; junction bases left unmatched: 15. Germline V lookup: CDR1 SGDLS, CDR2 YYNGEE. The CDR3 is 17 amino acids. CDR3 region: CASSSNRGPVLWNEQFF. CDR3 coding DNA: TGTGCCAGCAGCTCCAACAGGGGGCCAGTACTGTGGAATGAGCAGTTCTTC. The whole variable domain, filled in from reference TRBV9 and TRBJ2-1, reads DSGVTQTPKHLITATGQRVTLRCSPRSGDLSVYWYQQSLDQGLQFLIQYYNGEERAKGNILERFSAQQFPDLHSELNLSSLELGDSALYFCASSSNRGPVLWNEQFFGPGTRLTVL.